This entry concerns a single T cell receptor beta chain. Germline V CDR1 and CDR2: SGHRS, YFSETQ. The CDR3 is made up of 12 amino acids. Trimming pared 7 bases from V and 8 bases from J, leaving 14 bases between. This sample is part of a study of early T cells in non-severe SARS-CoV-2 infection. The TCR library protocol attached unique molecular identifiers to the individual cDNA molecules. TCRdb redid the calling of the 5' RACE reads with MiXCR, one entry per CDR3 protein. This sample has about 45,000 distinct CDR3 sequences, with around 10% found just once. Material: whole blood. This TCR derives from an adult who was a healthcare worker with PCR-confirmed SARS-CoV-2 infection or an uninfected control (not recorded which). The gene calls are TRBV5-1 and TRBJ2-3; TRBD2 is a possible D gene (6 bases). The CDR3 sequence is CASGPTGGTQYF. As DNA, the CDR3 is TGCGCCAGCGGACCAACCGGGGGTACGCAGTATTTT.